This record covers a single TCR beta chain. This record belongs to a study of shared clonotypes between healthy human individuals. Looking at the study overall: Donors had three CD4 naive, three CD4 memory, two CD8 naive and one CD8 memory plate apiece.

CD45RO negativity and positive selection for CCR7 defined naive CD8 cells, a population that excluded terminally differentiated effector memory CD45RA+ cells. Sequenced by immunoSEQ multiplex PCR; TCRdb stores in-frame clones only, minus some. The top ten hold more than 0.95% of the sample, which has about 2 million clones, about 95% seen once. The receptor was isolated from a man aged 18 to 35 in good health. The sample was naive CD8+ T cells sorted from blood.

This chain's CDR3 is CASSQVPGAPEAFF. Here the CDR3 DNA reads TGCGCCAGCAGCCAAGTCCCCGGGGCCCCTGAAGCTTTCTTT. V usage is TRBV4-1 and J usage is TRBJ1-1, with TRBD1 as a possible D gene (5 bases). The CDR3 sequence is 14 residues long. Deletions cut 1 base from V and 6 bases from J, with 12 bases between. Germline CDR1 MGHRA, CDR2 YSYEKL.